The next 32 T cell receptor beta chains were all read from a single sample in a study of T cell repertoires in cytomegalovirus infection (dated by TCRdb to the late 2010s). The sequencer was an Illumina HiSeq 1500. The raw public data were reprocessed by TCRdb itself: fastp quality trimming at Q25, MiXCR clonotype calling, in-frame beta chains only. Each entry merges the rows of one CDR3 protein and shows their most common DNA and genes. The sample table lists about 150,000 distinct CDR3 sequences, about 32% of them with a count of one. Jointly, the top ten make up roughly 51% of the sample. The sample's treatment or condition label, in plain terms: in vitro stimulation with specific CMV peptide epitopes to enrich CMV-specific T cells. The antigens for these receptors are not known. This specimen was CD8+ T cells from cultured PBMCs, taken from culture after CMV antigen stimulation. The receptor set was obtained from a human donor in good health (CMV status not recorded). Some clones in this sample may be carry-over from other donors' samples.

The rearrangement links TRBV27 to TRBJ1-2, with D perhaps TRBD1 (5 bases). V was clipped by 8 bases and J by 5 bases, with 15 bases between them. CDR3 length equals 13 residues. Germline CDR1 MNHEY, CDR2 SMNVEV (reference sequence). The CDR3 nucleotides read TGTGCCAGCGGGGCACATAGCTATTATGGCTACACCTTC. Encoded protein: CASGAHSYYGYTF.

This clonotype was found a few times. V gene TRBV2 combines with J gene TRBJ2-7; no clear D. Trimming shortened V by 8 bases and J by 0 bases, and 5 bases separated the two germline ends. This CDR3 is built from 11 residues. CDR1 and CDR2 from the germline V gene are SNHLY and FYNNEI. The CDR3 DNA sequence: TGTGCCAGCGGAGACTCCTACGAGCAGTACTTC. It translates to CASGDSYEQYF.

The rearrangement links TRBV28 to TRBJ2-2; D is uncertain. V shed 10 bases and J shed 2 bases, with 11 bases lying between them. From germline, CDR1 is MDHEN and CDR2 SYDVKM. This CDR3 spans 13 amino acids. The CDR3 DNA reads as TGTGCCATCATGGCGGTAAACACCGGGGAGCTGTTTTTT. It translates to CAIMAVNTGELFF.

In its sample, this clonotype was seen a few times. This chain's CDR3 is CAGQVGAPEQFF. DNA for the CDR3: TGTGCCGGGCAAGTGGGTGCGCCTGAGCAGTTCTTC. The V and J genes are TRBV7-9 and TRBJ2-1; no firm D call. The germline CDR1 and CDR2 sequences are SEHNR and FQNEAQ (reference sequence). V lost 11 bases to trimming and J lost 9 bases, with 17 bases between them. The CDR3 spans 12 residues.

This chain uses TRBV19 with TRBJ2-1; TRBD2 agrees at 10 bases. V dropped 5 bases and J dropped 10; count of bases not matched to a gene: 8. The CDR3 contains 14 residues. Germline assignment: CDR1 LNHDA and CDR2 SQIVND (reference sequence). The CDR3, as DNA: TGTGCCAGTAGTGCAACTAGCGGGGCGCCGGAGCAGTTCTTC. It yields the protein CASSATSGAPEQFF.

The V and J genes are TRBV6-2 or TRBV6-3 and TRBJ2-2; D may be TRBD2 (6 bases). Looked up from germline, CDR1 is MNHEY and CDR2 is SVGEGT. The CDR3 runs 16 residues. V lost 7 bases to trimming and J lost 0 bases, with 15 bases between them. As DNA, the CDR3 is TGTGCCAGCACCCCGTGGGGGGTCGCGAACACCGGGGAGCTGTTTTTT. It is translated as CASTPWGVANTGELFF.

This clonotype showed up just once. The J gene is TRBJ1-3, the V gene TRBV5-4; D is possibly TRBD1 (5 bases). The CDR3 extends over 15 amino acids. Germline loops: CDR1 SGHNT, CDR2 YYREEE (reference sequence). Trimming removed 0 bases at V and 4 bases at J, with 11 bases between. The CDR3 protein is CASSLVGAGGNTIYF. As DNA, the CDR3 is TGTGCCAGCAGCTTGGTAGGGGCGGGAGGAAACACCATATATTTT.

The V and J genes are TRBV24-1 and TRBJ2-7; 7 bases match TRBD1. Germline V gives CDR1 KGHDR, CDR2 SFDVKD. The CDR3 is made up of 15 amino acids. With 3 bases clipped from V and 2 bases from J, the junction kept 6 bases outside the gene matches. CDR3: CATSDATGPPYEQYF. The CDR3 DNA reads TGTGCCACCAGTGATGCGACAGGGCCACCCTACGAGCAGTACTTC.

This clonotype has a single count. The CDR3 spells CASSLEQGPTGELFF. The CDR3 nucleotides read TGTGCCAGCAGCTTAGAGCAGGGCCCCACCGGGGAGCTGTTTTTT. The V call is TRBV13, the J call TRBJ2-2; tentatively, D is TRBD1 (5 bases). The CDR3 extends over 15 amino acids. Germline V lookup: CDR1 PRHDT, CDR2 FYEKMQ (reference sequence). The V end lost 1 base, the J end lost 4 bases, and 10 bases lay between the germline ends.

In its sample, this clonotype was seen a few times. The chain couples TRBV7-6 to TRBJ1-1; 7 nucleotides agree with TRBD1. Losses at the gene ends were 6 bases for V and 8 bases for J; bases not matched to a gene: 12. Germline CDR1 reads SGHVS; CDR2 reads FNYEAQ. This CDR3 has 14 residues. The CDR3 sequence is CASSPGQWGSEAFF. Here the CDR3 DNA reads TGTGCCAGCAGTCCGGGACAGTGGGGATCCGAAGCTTTCTTT. Using reference TRBV7-6 and TRBJ1-1 for the parts outside the CDR3, the full variable domain is GAGVSQSPRYKVTKRGQDVALRCDPISGHVSLYWYRQALGQGPEFLTYFNYEAQQDKSGLPNDRFSAERPEGSISTLTIQRTEQRDSAMYRCASSPGQWGSEAFFGQGTRLTVV.

The chain links TRBV5-5 to TRBJ1-1; 7 nucleotides align to TRBD1. Trimming removed 3 bases from V and 4 bases from J; junction bases left unmatched: 9. This CDR3 is built from 15 residues. Germline V lookup: CDR1 SGHKS, CDR2 YYEKEE (reference sequence). The CDR3 DNA reads TGTGCCAGCAGCTGGACAGGTCTTAAGGGCACTGAAGCTTTCTTT. Translated: CASSWTGLKGTEAFF.

This clonotype showed up many times. The chain recombines TRBV29-1 with TRBJ2-2; D is undetermined. The CDR3 length is 12 residues. Germline V gene data show CDR1 as SQVTM and CDR2 as ANQGSEA. V lost 6 bases, J lost 5 bases, and 10 bases lay in between. The CDR3 reads CSVETATGELFF. The CDR3 nucleotides are TGCAGCGTCGAAACTGCGACCGGGGAGCTGTTTTTT.

This chain links TRBV6-1 with TRBJ2-1; 10 bases are shared with TRBD1. The CDR3 has 16 residues. Trimming removed 5 bases from V and 5 bases from J; junction bases left unmatched: 9. Germline lookup yields CDR1 MNHNS and CDR2 SASEGT. The CDR3 loop is CASSQGGTGANNEQFF. As DNA, the CDR3 is TGTGCCAGCAGTCAGGGTGGGACAGGGGCCAACAATGAGCAGTTCTTC.

This chain uses TRBV2 with TRBJ2-7; the D gene is possibly TRBD1 (6 bases). CDR3 size: 12 residues. The germline V and J ends were trimmed by 7 bases and 3 bases, with 10 bases remaining between them. Looked up from germline, CDR1 is SNHLY and CDR2 is FYNNEI. CDR3 DNA sequence: TGTGCCAGCACCCAGGGGAACTACGAGCAGTACTTC. It encodes CASTQGNYEQYF. Together with reference TRBV2 and TRBJ2-7, the CDR3 gives the full variable domain: EPEVTQTPSHQVTQMGQEVILRCVPISNHLYFYWYRQILGQKVEFLVSFYNNEISEKSEIFDDQFSVERPDGSNFTLKIRSTKLEDSAMYFCASTQGNYEQYFGPGTRLTVT.

This clonotype was found once. As DNA, the CDR3 is TGTGCCAGCAGCTTATCCCAGCCCGAGTTGGGGTTCTTC. It codes for CASSLSQPELGFF. J is TRBJ2-1 and V is TRBV7-9; D gene unclear. The V end lost 2 bases, the J end lost 15 bases, and 17 bases lay between the germline ends. Germline assignment: CDR1 SEHNR and CDR2 FQNEAQ (reference sequence). The CDR3 totals 13 residues.

The chain combines TRBV6-8 with TRBJ2-7; D possibly matches TRBD1 or TRBD2 (5 bases each). V was pared by 4 bases and J by 6 bases, with 10 bases between. Germline CDR1 reads MNHGY; CDR2 reads SAAAGT. The CDR3 loop spans 12 amino acids. CDR3 region: CASSFFGAEQYF. Written as DNA, the CDR3 is TGTGCCAGCAGTTTTTTCGGGGCCGAGCAGTACTTC.

The genes are TRBV12-3 or TRBV12-4 and TRBJ1-1; unclear D gene. This CDR3 is built from 13 residues. Trimming cost V 3 bases and J 3 bases, with 8 bases left between them. This CDR3 reads CASSFGSDTEAFF. In DNA form, the CDR3 reads TGTGCCAGCAGTTTTGGCAGCGACACTGAAGCTTTCTTT.

The rearrangement joins TRBV2 to TRBJ1-2; TRBD1 is a possible D gene (5 bases). The CDR3 spans 13 residues. Trimming took 6 bases from V and 8 from J, leaving 16 bases between them. The V gene's germline CDR1 is SNHLY and CDR2 FYNNEI. CDR3 nucleotides: TGTGCCAGCAGAGGGACCCCCTCGGGCGGCTACACCTTC. This sequence encodes CASRGTPSGGYTF.

This clonotype was detected only a few times. The chain has TRBV5-1 and TRBJ1-1; TRBD1 is a possible D gene (6 bases). CDR3 length equals 16 residues. With 0 bases removed from V and 4 bases from J, the gap between germline ends came to 16 bases. Germline V gene data show CDR1 as SGHRS and CDR2 as YFSETQ. This CDR3 reads CASSLDSEGGGTEAFF. CDR3 bases: TGCGCCAGCAGCTTGGACTCAGAGGGGGGAGGCACTGAAGCTTTCTTT. Full variable domain (outside the CDR3, taken from reference TRBV5-1 and TRBJ1-1): KAGVTQTPRYLIKTRGQQVTLSCSPISGHRSVSWYQQTPGQGLQFLFEYFSETQRNKGNFPGRFSGRQFSNSRSEMNVSTLELGDSALYLCASSLDSEGGGTEAFFGQGTRLTVV.

This chain links TRBV19 with TRBJ1-1; D remains ambiguous. There are 13 residues in the CDR3. Per germline, CDR1 LNHDA and CDR2 SQIVND (reference sequence). Trimming removed 3 bases at V and 5 bases at J, with 10 bases between. CDR3 nucleotides: TGTGCCAGTAGTATGAGTGGAGGGACTGAAGCTTTCTTT. This translates into CASSMSGGTEAFF.

This clonotype was counted ten times or more. V gene TRBV7-8 combines with J gene TRBJ2-1, with TRBD2 matching 8 bases. There are 16 residues in the CDR3. Germline lookup yields CDR1 SGHVS and CDR2 FQNEAQ. The ends lost 4 bases at V and 4 bases at J; junction bases unmatched: 9. This chain's CDR3 is CASSSGPQRGYNEQFF. DNA for the CDR3: TGTGCCAGCAGCTCAGGGCCCCAGCGGGGGTACAATGAGCAGTTCTTC.

This chain connects TRBV5-1 to TRBJ1-5; perhaps TRBD1 as D (5 bases). Trimming left V 2 bases short and J 2 bases short, with 14 bases between. The germline CDR1 and CDR2 sequences are SGHRS and YFSETQ. This CDR3 has 16 amino acids. CDR3 sequence: CASSLIRDVCNQPQHF. The CDR3, as DNA: TGCGCCAGCAGCTTAATCCGGGACGTTTGCAATCAGCCCCAGCATTTT. The whole variable domain, remainder taken from reference TRBV5-1 and TRBJ1-5, is KAGVTQTPRYLIKTRGQQVTLSCSPISGHRSVSWYQQTPGQGLQFLFEYFSETQRNKGNFPGRFSGRQFSNSRSEMNVSTLELGDSALYLCASSLIRDVCNQPQHFGDGTRLSIL.

About this clonotype: Its ends do not fully match the called genes, so a read error is possible. The chain joins TRBV27 to TRBJ2-3; no clear D. The CDR3 spans 13 residues. CDR1 is MNHEY and CDR2 is SMNVEV in the germline V gene (reference sequence). The CDR3 DNA reads as TGTGCCTGCAGTTTAATGAGCACAGATACGCAGTATTTT. Residues: CACSLMSTDTQYF.

The chain is built from TRBV28 and TRBJ2-1, with TRBD1 identical over 8 bases. This CDR3 spans 12 amino acids. Germline V lookup: CDR1 MDHEN, CDR2 SYDVKM. V trimming: 8 bases; J trimming: 4 bases; junction bases outside the gene matches: 1. CDR3 DNA: TGTGCCAGCGACAGGGGATACAATGAGCAGTTCTTC. It encodes CASDRGYNEQFF.

V and J are TRBV11-2 and TRBJ2-7, with D perhaps assigned TRBD1 or TRBD2 (5 bases each). This CDR3 region has 17 residues. Germline loops: CDR1 SGHAT, CDR2 FQNNGV. Deletions cut 0 bases from V and 0 bases from J, with 15 bases between. CDR3 DNA: TGTGCCAGCAGCTTAGATCCCCCCGGGACCCCCTCCTACGAGCAGTACTTC. Translating gives CASSLDPPGTPSYEQYF. Complete variable domain (other parts from reference TRBV11-2 and TRBJ2-7): EAGVAQSPRYKIIEKRQSVAFWCNPISGHATLYWYQQILGQGPKLLIQFQNNGVVDDSQLPKDRFSAERLKGVDSTLKIQPAKLEDSAVYLCASSLDPPGTPSYEQYFGPGTRLTVT.

The rearrangement uses TRBV18 and TRBJ2-1; 7 positions match TRBD1. The germline gives CDR1 KGHSH, CDR2 LQKENI. The CDR3 spans 14 residues. The junction had 4 bases not matched to a gene; V was cut back by 3 bases and J by 5 bases. The CDR3 region is CASSPGTENNEQFF. The CDR3 coding sequence is TGTGCCAGCTCACCCGGGACAGAAAACAATGAGCAGTTCTTC.

This clonotype was detected a few times. V and J are TRBV9 and TRBJ2-2, with TRBD1 matching over 7 bases. V shed 4 bases, J shed 0 bases, and the junction held 3 bases outside the gene matches. This CDR3 has 15 residues. Germline CDR1 and CDR2: SGDLS and YYNGEE. This chain's CDR3 is CASSPGTANTGELFF. The CDR3 nucleotides are TGTGCCAGCAGCCCCGGGACAGCGAACACCGGGGAGCTGTTTTTT.

The genes are TRBV27 and TRBJ1-1; D gene uncertain. Germline CDR1 and CDR2: MNHEY and SMNVEV (reference sequence). This CDR3 spans 16 amino acids. V was pared by 5 bases and J by 7 bases, with 23 bases between. The CDR3 spells CASSPSSGVIHLEAFF. CDR3 DNA sequence: TGTGCCAGCAGTCCCTCCTCAGGCGTTATCCATCTTGAAGCTTTCTTT.

V and J are TRBV6-4 and TRBJ2-1; 11 bases agree with TRBD2. V gave up 6 bases and J gave up 3 bases; unmatched junction bases: 4. Per germline, CDR1 MRHNA and CDR2 SNTAGT. CDR3 length: 15 amino acids. The CDR3: CASSDGLAGYNEQFF. The DNA for the CDR3 is TGTGCCAGCAGCGACGGACTAGCGGGCTACAATGAGCAGTTCTTC.

The V gene is TRBV7-6, the J gene TRBJ1-5; D gene uncertain. CDR3 length: 17 amino acids. V lost 2 bases, J lost 1 base, and 15 bases lay in between. Germline values: CDR1 SGHVS, CDR2 FNYEAQ. The CDR3 bases are TGTGCCAGCAGCTTAAGTGGCCACGTAGGGAGCAATCAGCCCCAGCATTTT. Residues: CASSLSGHVGSNQPQHF.

In its sample, this clonotype was seen a few times. CDR3 DNA sequence: TGTGCCAGCAGTTTCTCAGGGGGAATCACTGAAGCTTTCTTT. Amino acids: CASSFSGGITEAFF. The chain uses TRBV27 and TRBJ1-1; TRBD1 agrees at 7 bases. Germline assignment: CDR1 MNHEY and CDR2 SMNVEV (reference sequence). After removal of 3 bases from V and 4 bases from J, the junction contained 5 bases not matched to a gene. This CDR3 is 14 amino acids long.

This clonotype was detected many times. The chain uses TRBV19 and TRBJ1-5; 7 bases align to TRBD1. The CDR3 totals 14 residues. The germline V gene encodes CDR1 LNHDA and CDR2 SQIVND (reference sequence). The junction had 9 bases not matched to a gene; V was cut back by 6 bases and J by 7 bases. The CDR3 DNA follows: TGTGCCAGTAGACGCCAGACAGGGCCCCAGCCCCAGCATTTT. Its protein product is CASRRQTGPQPQHF.